Below, 5 T cell receptor beta chains from the same sample are listed, as sequenced in a study of T cell changes during pregnancy in multiple sclerosis. The repertoire was sequenced with immunoSEQ multiplex PCR; TCRdb's copy has only in-frame clones and lacks some. Among about 44,000 clones, 89% were seen once, and the ten largest hold roughly 1.2%. Material: CD4+ T cells from peripheral blood mononuclear cells, obtained after pregnancy. These TCRs come from a female donor with multiple sclerosis, enrolled in a pregnancy study.

The chain links TRBV5-5 to TRBJ2-2, with D possibly matching TRBD2 (6 bases). Trimming took 5 bases from V and 6 from J, leaving 17 bases between them. CDR1 SGHKS and CDR2 YYEKEE come from the germline V gene (reference sequence). This CDR3 region has 15 residues. DNA of the CDR3: TGTGCCAGCAGTCTAGGAGGGCCCGTAGCCGGGGAGCTGTTTTTT. This gives the protein CASSLGGPVAGELFF. The entire variable domain, with the rest obtained from reference TRBV5-5 and TRBJ2-2, is as follows: DAGVTQSPTHLIKTRGQQVTLRCSPISGHKSVSWYQQVLGQGPQFIFQYYEKEERGRGNFPDRFSARQFPNYSSELNVNALLLGDSALYLCASSLGGPVAGELFFGEGSRLTVL.

This clone was seen a single time. This rearrangement joins TRBV7-2 to TRBJ2-1, with 10 bases that match TRBD2. Per germline, CDR1 SGHTA and CDR2 FQGNSA. After removal of 1 base from V and 7 bases from J, the junction contained 4 bases not matched to a gene. The CDR3 runs to 15 residues. Here the CDR3 reads CASSLENSGRNEQFF. CDR3 in DNA: TGTGCCAGCAGCTTAGAGAATAGCGGGAGGAATGAGCAGTTCTTC.

The chain couples TRBV29-1 to TRBJ1-2; possible D gene TRBD1, 6 bases. The CDR3 length is 15 residues. The V end lost 7 bases, the J end lost 4 bases, and 22 bases lay between the germline ends. Germline lookup yields CDR1 SQVTM and CDR2 ANQGSEA. CDR3 region: CSGPPFREGGYGYTF. CDR3 nucleotide sequence: TGCAGCGGCCCCCCCTTTCGGGAGGGGGGCTATGGCTACACCTTC.

This chain joins TRBV9 and TRBJ1-1, with 7 bases aligning to TRBD1. The germline V gene has CDR1 SGDLS and CDR2 YYNGEE. CDR3 size: 13 residues. The J segment lost 5 bases and the V segment lost 3 bases, leaving 4 bases of the junction unmatched. CDR3 region: CASSAGQWTEAFF. For the CDR3, the DNA is TGTGCCAGCAGCGCGGGACAGTGGACTGAAGCTTTCTTT.

The chain links TRBV6-5 to TRBJ2-5; 10 positions agree with TRBD2. V was pared by 4 bases and J by 5 bases, with 7 bases of the junction left unmatched. The V gene's germline CDR1 is MNHEY and CDR2 SVGAGI. The CDR3 spans 15 residues. CDR3 region: CASSWELAGRETQYF. The CDR3 nucleotides are TGTGCCAGCAGTTGGGAACTAGCGGGGCGGGAGACCCAGTACTTC.